The 4 T cell receptor beta chains below all came from one sample that was sequenced in a study of PD-1 blockade in classical Hodgkin lymphoma. Generated by immunoSEQ multiplex PCR, the TCRdb table keeps only in-frame clones and is missing some. This sample has around 36,000 clones, with 85% to 90% found just once. Brentuximab vedotin exposure varied among the patients, all of whom had relapsed after autologous stem cell transplantation. Sequences were derived from peripheral blood mononuclear cells (PBMCs), sampled at baseline. The receptor set was obtained from a human donor with classical Hodgkin lymphoma.

The genes are TRBV6-6 and TRBJ2-7; D is unclear. This CDR3 is built from 15 residues. Trimming shortened V by 2 bases and J by 3 bases, and 14 bases separated the two germline ends. Germline CDR1 and CDR2: MNHNY and SVGAGI (reference sequence). The CDR3 DNA sequence: TGTGCCAGCAGTTACACCTACAACCCCGACTACGAGCAGTACTTC. Its protein is CASSYTYNPDYEQYF.

The J gene is TRBJ1-2, the V gene TRBV12-5, with D perhaps matching TRBD1 (5 bases). V was cut by 6 bases and J by 4 bases, with 12 bases left in between. Germline V gives CDR1 LGHNT, CDR2 FRNRAP. This CDR3 region has 13 residues. In DNA form, the CDR3 reads TGTGCTAGTGGCTGGGGACTATCCTATGGCTACACCTTC. Its protein is CASGWGLSYGYTF.

The genes are TRBV25-1 and TRBJ2-7; 7 bases align to TRBD2. Trimming at V came to 6 bases and at J to 2 bases, leaving 4 bases not matched to a gene. The CDR3 runs 13 residues. Germline V gene data show CDR1 as MGHDK and CDR2 as SYGVNS. CDR3 amino acids: CASRKGTTYEQYF. The DNA of the CDR3 is TGTGCCAGCAGGAAGGGGACTACCTACGAGCAGTACTTC.

For the CDR3, the DNA is TGTGCCAGCAGCCAAGGCTCCAGGGACCGCTCACCCCTCCACTTT. It codes for CASSQGSRDRSPLHF. This chain uses TRBV14 with TRBJ1-6; D may be TRBD1 (5 bases). This CDR3 comprises 15 residues. Trimming pared 1 base from V and 10 bases from J, leaving 14 bases between. Germline V lookup: CDR1 SGHDN, CDR2 FVKESK.